The 21 T cell receptor beta chains below all came from one sample that was sequenced in a study of beta chain features in type 1 diabetes. Regarding the study as a whole: Within each of all four CD4+ subsets, Type 1 diabetes patients had TCRB CDR3s that were moderately but significantly shorter.

The antigens these receptors bind are not known. Investigators reverse transcribed all isolated RNA, so they sequenced expressed TCRB transcripts. Measured with immunoSEQ multiplex PCR; TCRdb has only the in-frame clones, and not every one. The table records about 640,000 clones, 12% of them present only once. Sequencing was done on a sample of naive CD4+ T cells from blood. The source of these receptors is a man younger than 45 with type 1 diabetes.

This clone was detected only a few times. The rearrangement uses TRBV14 and TRBJ2-5; D is undetermined. V was trimmed by 1 base and J by 4 bases, leaving 7 bases between them. The V gene's germline CDR1 is SGHDN and CDR2 FVKESK. The CDR3 contains 13 residues. This chain's CDR3 is CASSQGRGETQYF. The CDR3 DNA sequence: TGTGCCAGCAGCCAAGGGCGCGGAGAGACCCAGTACTTC.

This clone was observed a handful of times. V gene TRBV4-3 combines with J gene TRBJ2-6; perhaps D is TRBD1 or TRBD2 (5 bases each). The germline gives CDR1 LGHNA, CDR2 YSLEER. Deletions cut 4 bases from V and 4 bases from J, with 11 bases between. The CDR3 is 15 amino acids. CDR3 nucleotides: TGCGCCAGCAGCCGGGGGACCTCCGGGGCCAACGTCCTGACTTTC. Its translation is CASSRGTSGANVLTF.

In its sample, this clone was seen a few times. The chain combines TRBV10-3 with TRBJ2-5; D remains unclear. V was clipped by 3 bases and J by 4 bases, with 6 bases between them. Germline V gene data show CDR1 as ENHRY and CDR2 as SYGVKD. The CDR3 has 12 residues. The CDR3, as DNA: TGTGCCATCAGTGATAGAATAGAGACCCAGTACTTC. Translation: CAISDRIETQYF.

This clone was recorded a few times. This chain uses TRBV5-6 with TRBJ1-2, with TRBD1 matching 7 bases. CDR1 SGHDT and CDR2 YYEEEE come from the germline V gene. J was trimmed by 4 bases and V by 4 bases; bases with no gene match: 10. This CDR3 comprises 15 residues. CDR3 in DNA: TGTGCCAGCAGCGGAAGACAGGGTCGCGGCTATGGCTACACCTTC. Its translation: CASSGRQGRGYGYTF.

The chain links TRBV11-3 to TRBJ2-7; D is unresolved. CDR1 is SGHNT, CDR2 YENEEA, per germline. Trimming took off 1 base at V and 3 bases at J, with 10 bases between the two ends. This CDR3 spans 14 amino acids. Here the CDR3 reads CASSLGWSGYEQYF. DNA of the CDR3: TGTGCCAGCAGCTTAGGATGGTCGGGCTACGAGCAGTACTTC.

The chain has TRBV7-3 and TRBJ2-1; D is possibly TRBD1 (6 bases). CDR1 SGHTA and CDR2 FQGTGA come from the germline V gene. The CDR3 runs 15 residues. V was pared by 1 base and J by 5 bases, with 12 bases between. The CDR3 region is CASSLNRDINNEQFF. CDR3 sequence (DNA): TGTGCCAGCAGCTTAAACCGGGACATAAACAATGAGCAGTTCTTC.

The chain combines TRBV10-3 with TRBJ2-2, with D unresolved. This CDR3 is built from 13 residues. CDR1 is ENHRY and CDR2 is SYGVKD in the germline V gene. The ends were cut back, 10 bases at V and 1 base at J, with 10 bases in the middle. The CDR3 DNA follows: TGTGCCACTGGAACCAGGAACACCGGGGAGCTGTTTTTT. Its translation: CATGTRNTGELFF.

CDR3 protein: CASSVGGPPMNTEAFF. CDR3 nucleotides: TGTGCCAGCAGCGTAGGTGGGCCCCCAATGAACACTGAAGCTTTCTTT. V is TRBV9 and J is TRBJ1-1; D remains unclear. This CDR3 spans 16 amino acids. Germline values: CDR1 SGDLS, CDR2 YYNGEE. Trimming shortened V by 0 bases and J by 0 bases, and 12 bases separated the two germline ends.

The chain uses TRBV25-1 and TRBJ1-4; tentative D call: TRBD1 (6 bases). This CDR3 is built from 14 residues. CDR1 and CDR2 (germline): MGHDK, SYGVNS. V was cut by 7 bases and J by 6 bases, with 15 bases left in between. CDR3 region: CASTEEGGYEKLFF. The DNA for the CDR3 is TGTGCCAGCACCGAGGAGGGGGGTTATGAAAAACTGTTTTTT.

This chain links TRBV7-2 with TRBJ1-5; D uncertain. Germline lookup yields CDR1 SGHTA and CDR2 FQGNSA. Trimming shortened V by 3 bases and J by 3 bases, and 9 bases separated the two germline ends. The CDR3 loop spans 14 amino acids. CDR3 in amino acids: CASSFAVFNQPQHF. For the CDR3, the DNA is TGTGCCAGCAGCTTCGCCGTCTTCAATCAGCCCCAGCATTTT.

DNA for the CDR3: TGCGCCAGCAGCCAAGGGTTACAGAACACAGATACGCAGTATTTT. It yields the protein CASSQGLQNTDTQYF. This chain connects TRBV4-3 to TRBJ2-3; D unresolved. CDR1 and CDR2 (germline): LGHNA, YSLEER. The V end lost 1 base, the J end lost 2 bases, and 10 bases lay between the germline ends. The CDR3 length is 15 residues.

The chain couples TRBV18 to TRBJ2-7, with D hard to call. The ends were cut back, 1 base at V and 2 bases at J, with 9 bases in the middle. The germline V gene encodes CDR1 KGHSH and CDR2 LQKENI. The CDR3 has 14 amino acids. The CDR3 bases are TGTGCCAGCTCACCACTGGACCAACCCTACGAGCAGTACTTC. Amino acids: CASSPLDQPYEQYF.

This chain's CDR3 is CASSVDMRGETQYF. The CDR3, as DNA: TGTGCCAGCAGCGTGGACATGAGAGGAGAGACCCAGTACTTC. The chain couples TRBV9 to TRBJ2-5, with D tentatively TRBD1 (5 bases). Germline V gene data show CDR1 as SGDLS and CDR2 as YYNGEE. The V gene lost 2 bases and the J gene lost 4 bases, with 12 bases spanning the gap. The CDR3 is made up of 14 amino acids.

In this sample, this clone turned up a few times. This rearrangement joins TRBV11-2 to TRBJ2-3; D gene unclear. Germline V gene lookup returns CDR1 SGHAT and CDR2 FQNNGV. The CDR3 has 16 residues. The V end was cut by 0 bases, the J end by 1 base, with 11 bases between. The CDR3: CASSLDRLRRTDTQYF. CDR3 DNA sequence: TGTGCCAGCAGCTTAGATCGACTCCGACGCACAGATACGCAGTATTTT. Full variable domain (outside the CDR3, taken from reference TRBV11-2 and TRBJ2-3): EAGVAQSPRYKIIEKRQSVAFWCNPISGHATLYWYQQILGQGPKLLIQFQNNGVVDDSQLPKDRFSAERLKGVDSTLKIQPAKLEDSAVYLCASSLDRLRRTDTQYFGPGTRLTVL.

The gene calls are TRBV7-2 and TRBJ1-1; D gene ambiguous. CDR1 and CDR2 from the germline V gene are SGHTA and FQGNSA. V lost 6 bases, J lost 5 bases, and 13 bases lay in between. The CDR3 has 13 amino acids. The CDR3 loop is CASSPLTGTEAFF. Written as DNA, the CDR3 is TGTGCCAGCAGTCCTTTAACCGGGACTGAAGCTTTCTTT.

The gene calls are TRBV4-2 and TRBJ2-1; 8 positions agree with TRBD2. J gave up 10 bases and V 0 bases, and 2 bases lay outside the gene matches. The V gene's germline CDR1 is LGHNA and CDR2 YNFKEQ. The CDR3 contains 13 residues. CDR3 protein: CASSQEASGEQFF. CDR3 nucleotide sequence: TGTGCCAGCAGCCAAGAAGCTAGCGGGGAGCAGTTCTTC.

A few counts support this clone. This rearrangement joins TRBV28 to TRBJ2-7; D is unresolved. The CDR3 covers 12 residues. V was clipped by 3 bases and J by 9 bases, with 12 bases between them. Germline assignment: CDR1 MDHEN and CDR2 SYDVKM. In nucleotides, the CDR3 is TGTGCCAGCAGTTTCCCGCTCCGTGGGCAGTACTTC. Protein sequence: CASSFPLRGQYF.

This clone was seen a handful of times. V gene TRBV14 combines with J gene TRBJ2-2; D may be TRBD2 (6 bases). Per germline, CDR1 SGHDN and CDR2 FVKESK. The CDR3 is 14 residues long. V lost 5 bases and J 6 bases, leaving 13 bases between the germline ends. CDR3 region: CASSARLVAGELFF. The CDR3 coding sequence is TGTGCCAGCAGCGCCCGACTAGTAGCCGGGGAGCTGTTTTTT.

In its sample, this clone was seen a few times. The rearrangement uses TRBV6-5 and TRBJ1-2; 7 bases align to TRBD1. Germline CDR1 MNHEY, CDR2 SVGAGI. There are 15 residues in the CDR3. V lost 2 bases, J lost 6 bases, and 9 bases stayed unmatched. The CDR3 bases are TGTGCCAGCAGTTACATGGGACAGCCTACGGATGGCTACACCTTC. Its protein product is CASSYMGQPTDGYTF.

CDR3: CASSWDRAYGYTF. CDR3 nucleotide sequence: TGTGCCAGCAGCTGGGACCGCGCCTATGGCTACACCTTC. The V gene is TRBV27, the J gene TRBJ1-2; perhaps TRBD1 as D (5 bases). The V gene lost 6 bases and the J gene lost 4 bases, with 12 bases spanning the gap. Germline lookup yields CDR1 MNHEY and CDR2 SMNVEV (reference sequence). CDR3 size: 13 residues.

The chain employs TRBV7-2 and TRBJ2-4; 8 bases are a match to TRBD1. V lost 5 bases, J lost 7 bases, and 4 bases stayed unmatched. The CDR3 extends over 13 amino acids. CDR1 is SGHTA, CDR2 FQGNSA, per germline. The CDR3 region is CASSTTGDNIQYF. As DNA, the CDR3 is TGTGCCAGCAGCACGACAGGGGATAACATTCAGTACTTC.